This T cell receptor beta chain was obtained from a study of shared clonotypes between healthy human individuals. Each of the donors was a healthy adult who was HIV-negative and had not had a recent acute infection or vaccination. Study-wide results and limits: The study sampled only blood, and tissue repertoires likely differ.

The CDR3 runs to 15 residues. Trimming shortened V by 0 bases and J by 2 bases, and 9 bases separated the two germline ends. CDR1 LGHNA and CDR2 YSLEER come from the germline V gene. The table came from immunoSEQ multiplex PCR; TCRdb's copy has only in-frame clones and leaves some out. The table lists about 1,500,000 clones, around 97% of them singletons. Turning to this clone: Its antigen is still unknown.

This clonotype originated in a young man in good health. The material sequenced was naive CD4+ T cells sorted from blood. This sample's subset: CD45RA+ positively selected. The chain is built from TRBV4-3 and TRBJ2-3; D not resolved. CDR3: CASSQDLGHTDTQYF. In DNA form, the CDR3 reads TGCGCCAGCAGCCAAGATTTAGGCCACACAGATACGCAGTATTTT.